This record looks at one TCR beta chain sequence and its context. What it recognizes is unknown. A clone one base away is much larger, so this may be a read error. Together with a sample-barcoded 5' primer, a J-beta primer mix was included in a second PCR lasting about 6 to 11 cycles. TCRdb reprocessed the 5' RACE reads with MiXCR, giving one entry per CDR3 protein. The profile covers about 1,500,000 distinct CDR3 sequences, with approximately 42% appearing a single time and approximately 7.9% taken by the ten largest. Trimming at V came to 7 bases and at J to 0 bases, leaving 4 bases not matched to a gene. Germline values: CDR1 SNHLY, CDR2 FYNNEI. The CDR3 is made up of 15 amino acids. These data originate in a study of blood T cells in healthy people across ages. Whole-study findings and limits: More naive CD4+ cells and higher diversity marked long-lived donors relative to aged donors.

Donors gave ten milliliters of peripheral blood apiece. This rearrangement joins TRBV2 to TRBJ2-5; 11 bases map to TRBD2. This clonotype was obtained from a woman aged 18-29 years in good health. The specimen sequenced was blood. The CDR3 coding sequence is TGTGCCAGCAAGGAACTAGCGGGGGACCAAGAGACCCAGTACTTC. It specifies CASKELAGDQETQYF.